A selection of T cell receptor beta chains follows, all from one sample in a study of T cells in narcolepsy. The repertoire was sequenced with immunoSEQ multiplex PCR; TCRdb's copy has only in-frame clones and lacks some. The top ten hold approximately 0.66% of the sample, which has some 17,000 clones, around 84% seen once. The sample consisted of memory (CD45RA-) CD4+ T cells from blood. These receptors originate from a human donor in good health. Each CDR3 is given with its conserved first and last residue. D genes are given only for firm matches. The listing skips clone size in some rows; elsewhere it reads once, few, many or a size class.

CDR3aa	CDR3nt	v_gene	len	j_gene	abundance	d_gene
CASSLDYGYTEAFF	TGTGCCAGCAGCTTAGATTACGGGTACACTGAAGCTTTCTTT	TRBV11-2	14	TRBJ1-1	once	.
CASSPYTSGRGSYNEQFF	TGTGCCAGCTCACCGTATACTAGCGGGAGGGGCTCCTACAATGAGCAGTTCTTC	TRBV18	18	TRBJ2-1	.	TRBD2
CASGLRRQQAHNEQFF	TGTGCTAGTGGTTTGCGTCGTCAGCAGGCACACAATGAGCAGTTCTTC	TRBV12-5	16	TRBJ2-1	.	.
CAWETGNTIYF	TGTGCCTGGGAGACAGGAAACACCATATATTTT	TRBV30	11	TRBJ1-3	.	.
CASSSQGSVTEAFF	TGTGCCAGTAGTAGCCAGGGGTCCGTCACTGAAGCTTTCTTT	TRBV19	14	TRBJ1-1	.	.
CAWSANYGYTF	TGTGCCTGGAGTGCTAACTATGGCTACACCTTC	TRBV30	11	TRBJ1-2	once	.
CSGSLAGGTKNIQYF	TGCAGCGGTTCACTAGCGGGGGGCACCAAAAACATTCAGTACTTC	TRBV29-1	15	TRBJ2-4	.	TRBD2
CASRLAGTNEQFF	TGCGCCAGCAGACTAGCGGGAACCAATGAGCAGTTCTTC	TRBV10-2	13	TRBJ2-1	.	TRBD2
CASSEVANYGYTF	TGCGCCAGCAGTGAGGTGGCCAACTATGGCTACACCTTC	TRBV10-1	13	TRBJ1-2	.	.
CASSYTGSANEKLFF	TGTGCCAGCAGCTATACAGGGTCGGCTAATGAAAAACTGTTTTTT	TRBV11-2	15	TRBJ1-4	.	.
CASSPPSSLQNSGANVLTF	TGTGCCAGCTCACCACCAAGCTCTTTGCAGAACTCTGGGGCCAACGTCCTGACTTTC	TRBV18	19	TRBJ2-6	.	.
CASSLILAGGPQELFF	TGCGCCAGCAGCTTGATCCTAGCGGGAGGGCCCCAGGAGCTGTTTTTT	TRBV5-1	16	TRBJ2-2	.	TRBD2
CASSLQPSGGETQYF	TGCGCCAGCAGCTTGCAGCCCAGCGGGGGAGAGACCCAGTACTTC	TRBV5-1	15	TRBJ2-5	.	TRBD2
CASSWGVMGRETETQYF	TGTGCCAGCAGCTGGGGGGTAATGGGTCGCGAGACGGAGACCCAGTACTTC	TRBV11-3	17	TRBJ2-5	few	.
CASSLDRGLYEQYF	TGTGCCAGCAGCCTCGACAGGGGGCTCTACGAGCAGTACTTC	TRBV11-2	14	TRBJ2-7	.	TRBD1
CASKPGGPQYEQYF	TGTGCCAGCAAGCCGGGAGGTCCCCAATACGAGCAGTACTTC	TRBV6-1	14	TRBJ2-7	.	TRBD2
CASSPTGGSNEQYF	TGTGCCAGCAGTCCAACCGGGGGTTCTAACGAGCAGTACTTC	TRBV5-6	14	TRBJ2-7	few	.
CASTSRGGPGANVLTF	TGTGCCAGTACGAGCAGAGGGGGGCCTGGGGCCAACGTCCTGACTTTC	TRBV7-9	16	TRBJ2-6	.	.
CAISDGPGNTIYF	TGTGCCATCAGTGACGGTCCCGGAAACACCATATATTTT	TRBV10-3	13	TRBJ1-3	.	.
CASSRNRAYTGELFF	TGCGCCAGCAGCCGAAACAGGGCGTACACCGGGGAGCTGTTTTTT	TRBV5-1	15	TRBJ2-2	.	.
CASSRLVAGEQYF	TGTGCCAGCAGCCGTTTAGTGGCAGGAGAGCAGTACTTC	TRBV7-2	13	TRBJ2-7	.	.
CASKGYRDANTEAFF	TGTGCCAGCAAGGGTTATCGGGACGCAAACACTGAAGCTTTCTTT	TRBV25-1	15	TRBJ1-1	.	.
CASSLGAGLADFSYNEQFF	TGTGCCAGCAGCTTGGGAGCGGGACTAGCGGACTTCTCCTACAATGAGCAGTTCTTC	TRBV5-8	19	TRBJ2-1	.	TRBD2
CASSERRLAGEVKNIQYF	TGTGCCAGCAGTGAAAGGCGGTTAGCGGGAGAAGTCAAAAACATTCAGTACTTC	TRBV2	18	TRBJ2-4	.	TRBD2
CASSSRGTGVLATNEKLFF	TGTGCCAGCAGTTCCCGCGGGACAGGGGTCCTTGCAACTAATGAAAAACTGTTTTTT	TRBV27	19	TRBJ1-4	.	TRBD1
CASSLETSGRLAEQFF	TGTGCCAGCAGCTTAGAGACTAGCGGCAGACTGGCTGAGCAGTTCTTC	TRBV11-3	16	TRBJ2-1	.	TRBD2
CASGPTTVNTEAFF	TGTGCTAGTGGACCCACGACAGTGAACACTGAAGCTTTCTTT	TRBV12-5	14	TRBJ1-1	few	.
CASSSILRDRVSTDTQYF	TGTGCCAGCAGCTCCATACTCCGGGACAGGGTTAGCACAGATACGCAGTATTTT	TRBV5-5	18	TRBJ2-3	once	TRBD1